This T cell receptor beta chain was identified in a study of blood T cell repertoires in COVID-19. Study in general: Specimens from acute and convalescent COVID-19 originated in the United States, Italy and Spain. In each case, the material was cDNA or gDNA derived from T cells, B-cell-depleted T cells, or PBMCs.

V was cut by 0 bases and J by 4 bases, with 6 bases left in between. Germline V lookup: CDR1 SGHTA, CDR2 FQGNSA. CDR3 length: 14 residues. Per the study methods: Quantification of nucleated cells was approximated via reference gene primer amplification. Sequencing was performed with immunoSEQ multiplex PCR; in TCRdb, only in-frame clones are kept and a portion is missing. V and J calls and clone size follow that table, whereas D and trimming were derived from the DNA. Of roughly 32,000 clones listed, 90% are singletons. The sequence was collected from an elderly man with acute or convalescent COVID-19. This chain links TRBV7-2 with TRBJ1-4, with D uncertain. Sequenced: peripheral blood. CDR3 sequence: CASSLAIGNEKLFF. The CDR3 nucleotides are TGTGCCAGCAGCTTAGCGATCGGTAATGAAAAACTGTTTTTT. Variable domain in full (rest from reference TRBV7-2 and TRBJ1-4): GAGVSQSPSNKVTEKGKDVELRCDPISGHTALYWYRQSLGQGLEFLIYFQGNSAPDKSGLPSDRFSAERTGGSVSTLTIQRTQQEDSAVYLCASSLAIGNEKLFFGSGTQLSVL.